This T cell receptor (beta chain) emerged from a study of blood T cell repertoires in COVID-19. Per the authors' pipeline: Estimates of nucleated cell counts were drawn from the amplification of reference gene primers. Sequencing used immunoSEQ multiplex PCR; TCRdb keeps in-frame clones, though not all of them. V and J calls and clone size are as listed in that table; D and trimming were resolved from the DNA. Of about 310,000 clones in the sample, roughly 86% are singletons; the top ten hold 8% to 9%. J was trimmed by 0 bases and V by 4 bases; bases with no gene match: 3. The germline CDR1 and CDR2 sequences are MDHEN and SYDVKM. The CDR3 consists of 15 residues.

This sequence originates from a woman under 30 who had recovered from COVID-19. Sequenced input: PBMCs or T cells enriched from blood (not recorded which). The V and J genes are TRBV28 and TRBJ1-3, with 7 positions matching TRBD1. CDR3 nucleotides: TGTGCCAGCAGTTCGGGACAGAGCTCTGGAAACACCATATATTTT. Translated: CASSSGQSSGNTIYF.